This TCR beta chain stems from a study of beta chain features in type 1 diabetes (dated by TCRdb to the late 2010s). Concerning the study at large: No differences in mean age, gender distribution, total cell number or subset yield were found between patients and healthy donors. Across all samples, about 110 million sorted cells were examined, and cell number per subset correlated strongly with RNA yield. In the study, recently diagnosed type 1 diabetes patients and matched healthy donors were compared on the TCRB repertoires of their sorted circulating CD4+ T cell subsets. Naive and central memory subsets were obtained from all 30 or so donors, but regulatory and stem cell-like memory subsets were isolated from only 8 patients and roughly 8 healthy donors.

Each donor gave one peripheral blood draw, roughly 120 mL on average, collected into heparinised tubes. Using a panel that included CD45RO, CCR7, CD25, CD127, CD95 and CD27, naive, central memory, regulatory and stem cell-like memory CD4+ T cells were sorted on a BD FACSAria II. A purity above 95% was achieved for all sorted populations. Right away, PBMCs were isolated by Lymphoprep density gradient centrifugation and were stained directly, with no culture step. So that batch effects would be minimized, each experiment stained and sorted samples in pairs, pairing one healthy donor with one patient. In regard to this clone: This receptor's antigen is unknown. No base qualities exist here, and no much larger clone lies one base off it. The sample carries other DNA sequences with the same CDR3.

The entire amount of isolated RNA was reverse transcribed using the High Capacity cDNA Reverse Transcription Kit, so the sequenced TCRB transcripts were expressed ones. Deep immunoSEQ sequencing was performed on naive, central memory and regulatory T cell samples, with an average of about 3.57 million total reads per sample. Sorted cells were lysed in RLT buffer, and RNA was extracted using DNase-treated RNeasy Micro or Mini kits according to cell number. To prevent cross-contamination, each cell subset was processed individually, whereas patient and healthy donor samples were processed jointly. The immunoSEQ multiplex PCR was used to amplify TCRB sequences from cDNA, generating 87-bp fragments that spanned the CDR3 region. Sequencing of the amplicons was performed on the Illumina HiSeq platform. Processing in the source paper ran as follows. PCR bias was corrected computationally using synthetic template baselines, and reads within Hamming distance 2 were collapsed, with unmergeable singletons discarded. By aligning reads against IMGT, V, D and J genes, CDR3 length, and insertions or deletions at six rearrangement sites were assigned. Within each subset, clonotype counts were normalized to the number of sorted cells before true diversity and Gini coefficients were calculated with the tcR R package. Repertoire sharing was quantified using the overlap coefficient calculated on TCRB nucleotide sequences. What TCRdb holds here is the immuneACCESS table cut down to in-frame rearrangements. Part of the clones is not present; checked against another copy, under half of the missing clones reflect an unresolved V gene, and the others are unexplained. The V and J calls and clone size were taken over from that table, and D and trimming were inferred from the DNA. The sample has 95,000 to 150,000 clones on record, about 15% of them singletons. Of the sample, less than 3% is held by the ten largest clones.

CDR3 length: 11 amino acids, cysteine to phenylalanine. Only the CDR3 DNA stays, 33 bases, in frame from base 1. The germline V gene yields SQVTM for CDR1 and ANQGSEA for CDR2. A distance of 6 bases separates the germline ends of V and J, which lose 4 bases and 2 bases respectively. The paper as a whole reports these results and caveats: Because cDNA rather than genomic DNA was sequenced, highly expressing activated cells could have been over-represented, although no difference in activation and CD3 levels was found between groups. In all four CD4+ subsets, TCRB CDR3 length was moderately but significantly shorter in type 1 diabetes patients. Fewer insertions and more nucleotide deletions at VDJ recombination sites were observed in patients with type 1 diabetes, implying thymic rearrangement abnormalities. Naive, central memory and regulatory TCRB repertoires appeared to be more similar among patients than among healthy donors. Only small numbers of individuals were included in the HLA sub-analyses, which left unresolved whether HLA type had any influence on TCRB rearrangement. Shorter templates might be favored by PCR, yet because patient and control samples were amplified and corrected together, any such skew would affect both groups equally.

The chain is assembled from TRBV29-1 and TRBJ2-7; no D gene call is confident. The clonotype was recovered from a man younger than 40 with type 1 diabetes. Specimen: central memory CD4+ T cells from blood. The DNA is as follows: TGCAGCGTTGTAGGGACCTACGAGCAGTACTTC. Translation gives CSVVGTYEQYF.